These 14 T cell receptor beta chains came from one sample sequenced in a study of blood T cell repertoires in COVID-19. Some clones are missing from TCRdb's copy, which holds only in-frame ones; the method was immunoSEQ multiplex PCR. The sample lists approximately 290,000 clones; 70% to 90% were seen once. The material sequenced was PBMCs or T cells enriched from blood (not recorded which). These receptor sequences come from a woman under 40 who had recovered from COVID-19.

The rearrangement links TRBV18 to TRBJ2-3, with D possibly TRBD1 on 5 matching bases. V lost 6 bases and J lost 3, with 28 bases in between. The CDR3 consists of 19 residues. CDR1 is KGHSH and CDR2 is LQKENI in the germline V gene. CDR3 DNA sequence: TGTGCCAGCTCTACACCAGAGATTCGGCAGGGATGGTGGACAGATACGCAGTATTTT. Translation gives CASSTPEIRQGWWTDTQYF.

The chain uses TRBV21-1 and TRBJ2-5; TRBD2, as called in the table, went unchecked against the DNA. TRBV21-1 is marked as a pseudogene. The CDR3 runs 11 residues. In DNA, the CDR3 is TGTGCCAGCAGTATCCAAGAGACCCAGTACTTC. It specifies CASSIQETQYF.

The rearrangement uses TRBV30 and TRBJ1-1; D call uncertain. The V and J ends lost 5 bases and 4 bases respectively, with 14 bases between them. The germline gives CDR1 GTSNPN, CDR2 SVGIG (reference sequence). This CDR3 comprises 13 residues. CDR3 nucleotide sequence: TGTGCCTGGGAGATTGGGGAGGGCACTGAAGCTTTCTTT. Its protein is CAWEIGEGTEAFF. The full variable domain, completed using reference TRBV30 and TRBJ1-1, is SQTIHQWPATLVQPVGSPLSLECTVEGTSNPNLYWYRQAAGRGLQLLFYSVGIGQISSEVPQNLSASRPQDRQFILSSKKLLLSDSGFYLCAWEIGEGTEAFFGQGTRLTVV.

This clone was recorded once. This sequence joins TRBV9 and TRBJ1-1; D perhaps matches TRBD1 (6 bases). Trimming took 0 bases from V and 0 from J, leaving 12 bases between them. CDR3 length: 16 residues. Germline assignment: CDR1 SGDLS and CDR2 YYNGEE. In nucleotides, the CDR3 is TGTGCCAGCAGCGTAGGGCAGGGGTCCATGAACACTGAAGCTTTCTTT. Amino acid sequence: CASSVGQGSMNTEAFF.

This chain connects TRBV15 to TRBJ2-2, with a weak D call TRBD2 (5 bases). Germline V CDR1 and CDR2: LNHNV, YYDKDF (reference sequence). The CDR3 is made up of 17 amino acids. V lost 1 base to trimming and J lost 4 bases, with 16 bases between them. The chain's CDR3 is CATSRVGERRLTGELFF. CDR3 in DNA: TGTGCCACCAGCAGAGTCGGCGAGCGGAGGCTCACCGGGGAGCTGTTTTTT.

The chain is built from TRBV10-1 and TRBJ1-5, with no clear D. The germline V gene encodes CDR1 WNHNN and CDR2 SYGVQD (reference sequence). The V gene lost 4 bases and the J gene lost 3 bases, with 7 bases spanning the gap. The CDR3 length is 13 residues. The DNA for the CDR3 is TGCGCCAGCAGTGCAGGTTTCAATCAGCCCCAGCATTTT. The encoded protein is CASSAGFNQPQHF.

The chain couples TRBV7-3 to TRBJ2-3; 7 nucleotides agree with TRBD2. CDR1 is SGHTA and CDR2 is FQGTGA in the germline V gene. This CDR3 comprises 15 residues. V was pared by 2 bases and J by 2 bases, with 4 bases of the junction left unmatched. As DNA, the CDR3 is TGTGCCAGCAGCTTACTTGGGAGGGACACAGATACGCAGTATTTT. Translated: CASSLLGRDTDTQYF.

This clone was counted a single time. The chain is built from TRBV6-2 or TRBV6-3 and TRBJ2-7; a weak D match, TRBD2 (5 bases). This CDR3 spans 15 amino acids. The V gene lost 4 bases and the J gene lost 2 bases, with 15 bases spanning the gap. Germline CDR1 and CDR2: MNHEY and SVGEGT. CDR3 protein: CASSSPSGSPYEQYF. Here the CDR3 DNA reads TGTGCCAGCAGTTCGCCTTCGGGATCCCCCTACGAGCAGTACTTC.

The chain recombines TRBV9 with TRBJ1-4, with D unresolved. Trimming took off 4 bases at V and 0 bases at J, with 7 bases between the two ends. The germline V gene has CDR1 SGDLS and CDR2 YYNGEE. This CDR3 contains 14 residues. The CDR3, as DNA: TGTGCCAGCAGCTCCGGGACAACTAATGAAAAACTGTTTTTT. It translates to CASSSGTTNEKLFF.

The CDR3 DNA is TGCGCCAGCATCGGGCTAGCGGGGGCCTTACAGAATGAGCAGTTCTTC. Its protein product is CASIGLAGALQNEQFF. The genes are TRBV5-1 and TRBJ2-1; 10 bases are shared with TRBD2. Germline assignment: CDR1 SGHRS and CDR2 YFSETQ. The V and J ends lost 6 bases and 7 bases, in that order; junction bases with no gene match: 13. This CDR3 has 16 amino acids.

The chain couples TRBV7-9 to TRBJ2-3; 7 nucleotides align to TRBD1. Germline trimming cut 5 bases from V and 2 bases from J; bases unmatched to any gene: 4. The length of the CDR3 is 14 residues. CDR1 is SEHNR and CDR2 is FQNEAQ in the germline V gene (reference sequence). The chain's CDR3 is CASSPTGNTDTQYF. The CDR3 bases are TGTGCCAGCAGCCCGACAGGGAACACAGATACGCAGTATTTT.

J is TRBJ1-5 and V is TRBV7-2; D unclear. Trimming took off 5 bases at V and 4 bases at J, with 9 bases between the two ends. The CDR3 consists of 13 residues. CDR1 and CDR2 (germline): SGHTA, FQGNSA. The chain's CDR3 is CASSVVQNQPQHF. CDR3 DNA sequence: TGTGCCAGCAGCGTAGTACAGAATCAGCCCCAGCATTTT.

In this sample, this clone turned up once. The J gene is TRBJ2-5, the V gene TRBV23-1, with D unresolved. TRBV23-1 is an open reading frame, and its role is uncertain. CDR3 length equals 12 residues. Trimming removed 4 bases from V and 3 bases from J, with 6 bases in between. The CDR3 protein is CASSPIEETQYF. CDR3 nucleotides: TGCGCCAGCAGTCCAATAGAAGAGACCCAGTACTTC.

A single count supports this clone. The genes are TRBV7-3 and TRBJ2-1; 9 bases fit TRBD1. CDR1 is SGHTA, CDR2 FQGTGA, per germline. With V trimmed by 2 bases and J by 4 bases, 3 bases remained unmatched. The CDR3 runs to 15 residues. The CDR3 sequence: CASSLLDRGYNEQFF. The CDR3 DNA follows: TGTGCCAGCAGCTTACTGGACAGGGGTTACAATGAGCAGTTCTTC.